These 31 T cell receptor beta chains originate from one sample sequenced in a study of regulatory T cells in long-lasting Graves disease. Libraries of TCR beta came from iRepertoire HTBI primers plus Arm-PCR of CDR3 regions. MiXCR was run by TCRdb on the multiplex PCR reads, yielding one entry per CDR3 protein. This sample carries about 290,000 distinct CDR3 sequences, 20% to 25% of them seen once, and the ten largest clones take around three fifths. The time point was: persistent/refractory GD, antithyroid drugs over 5 years with positive TRAb. PBMC-derived RNA was used for the TCR library. Sequenced here: peripheral blood mononuclear cells (PBMCs), sampled when the disease was refractory, from a patient treated with antithyroid drugs. The receptors originated from a female donor with Graves disease.

This clonotype turned up a few times. J is TRBJ2-1 and V is TRBV6-1; D unresolved. V was pared by 4 bases and J by 5 bases, with 12 bases between. The CDR3 length is 14 residues. CDR1 is MNHNS, CDR2 SASEGT, per germline. CDR3: CASSAPTYNNEQFF. The CDR3 nucleotides read TGTGCCAGCAGTGCACCTACCTATAACAATGAGCAGTTCTTC.

This chain connects TRBV15 to TRBJ1-1; TRBD1 aligns across 8 bases. This CDR3 is built from 15 residues. The J segment lost 1 base and the V segment lost 2 bases, leaving 3 bases of the junction unmatched. Germline CDR1 LNHNV, CDR2 YYDKDF (reference sequence). The CDR3 region has the DNA TGTGCCACCAGCAGACCCGGGACAGGGAACACTGAAGCTTTCTTT. Protein sequence: CATSRPGTGNTEAFF.

V gene TRBV6-5 combines with J gene TRBJ2-2; D uncertain. The CDR3 extends over 14 amino acids. Per the germline V gene, CDR1 is MNHEY and CDR2 is SVGAGI. The V gene lost 0 bases and the J gene lost 6 bases, with 8 bases spanning the gap. CDR3 DNA sequence: TGTGCCAGCAGTTACTCGTACACACCCGGGGAGCTGTTTTTT. Translating gives CASSYSYTPGELFF.

This clonotype was seen a single time. The CDR3 DNA reads as TGTGCCTGGACCCGGAACCAGAACACTGAAGCTTTCTTT. Amino acids: CAWTRNQNTEAFF. This chain links TRBV30 with TRBJ1-1; D is ambiguous. This CDR3 has 13 residues. V was clipped by 4 bases and J by 1 base, with 10 bases between them. Germline V gives CDR1 GTSNPN, CDR2 SVGIG (reference sequence).

This clonotype was seen only a few times. This rearrangement joins TRBV29-1 to TRBJ2-5; 11 nucleotides align to TRBD1. The trim removed 7 bases at V and 6 bases at J, leaving 7 bases unmatched. Per germline, CDR1 SQVTM and CDR2 ANQGSEA. This CDR3 is built from 13 residues. The chain's CDR3 is CSALDRGQKTQYF. The CDR3, as DNA: TGCAGCGCTCTGGACAGGGGGCAAAAGACCCAGTACTTC.

J is TRBJ1-5 and V is TRBV6-6, with TRBD1 identical over 7 bases. The CDR3 is made up of 14 amino acids. Germline V gene sequence: CDR1 MNHNY, CDR2 SVGAGI (reference sequence). Trimming removed 1 base from V and 6 bases from J; junction bases left unmatched: 3. The CDR3 DNA reads TGTGCCAGCAGTTACTGGGACAGCCTTCAGCCCCAGCATTTT. Protein: CASSYWDSLQPQHF.

The sample holds many counts of this clonotype. The V and J genes are TRBV2 and TRBJ2-7; 9 bases map to TRBD2. V lost 6 bases to trimming and J lost 1 base; unmatched junction nucleotides: 7. In germline, CDR1 is SNHLY, CDR2 FYNNEI. The CDR3 has 15 residues. CDR3 coding DNA: TGTGCCAGCAGGGAACGGACTAGCGATTCCTACGAGCAGTACTTC. It translates to CASRERTSDSYEQYF.

The CDR3 nucleotides are TGTGCCACAGTAGGGGCGGGAGGATCCTCTTACGAGCAGTACTTC. Its translation: CATVGAGGSSYEQYF. The chain recombines TRBV6-2 or TRBV6-3 with TRBJ2-7, with 8 positions matching TRBD2. V was clipped by 10 bases and J by 4 bases; unmatched bases: 15. Germline lookup yields CDR1 MNHEY and CDR2 SVGEGT. The CDR3 has 15 residues.

The chain has TRBV12-3 or TRBV12-4 and TRBJ2-5, with 8 bases fitting TRBD2. This CDR3 has 16 amino acids. Germline trimming cut 5 bases from V and 2 bases from J; bases unmatched to any gene: 10. CDR3 amino acids: CASSLLGSGSQETQYF. The CDR3 DNA is TGTGCCAGCAGTCTTTTGGGGAGCGGGAGTCAAGAGACCCAGTACTTC.

This clonotype has just a few counts. CDR3 loop: CSAHWLGDIYEQYF. DNA of the CDR3: TGCAGTGCCCACTGGTTGGGGGACATCTACGAGCAGTACTTC. The chain joins TRBV20-1 to TRBJ2-7, with D perhaps TRBD1 (6 bases). The germline V and J ends were trimmed by 6 bases and 3 bases, with 18 bases remaining between them. The germline V gene encodes CDR1 DFQATT and CDR2 SNEGSKA (reference sequence). This CDR3 spans 14 amino acids.

In this sample, this clonotype turned up many times. This rearrangement joins TRBV6-1 to TRBJ2-7, with 14 bases identical to TRBD2. Germline CDR1 is MNHNS and CDR2 is SASEGT. J lost 7 bases, V lost 7 bases, and 12 bases had no gene match. The CDR3 is made up of 16 amino acids. The CDR3 sequence is CASTRVGTSGSGEQYF. The CDR3 DNA follows: TGTGCCAGCACTCGCGTGGGGACTAGCGGGAGTGGAGAGCAGTACTTC.

The table lists this clonotype with many counts. This chain uses TRBV28 with TRBJ1-5; D not resolved. The germline CDR1 and CDR2 sequences are MDHEN and SYDVKM. Trimming left V 5 bases short and J 4 bases short, with 9 bases between. This CDR3 region has 13 residues. The CDR3 protein is CASSTGSNQPQHF. The DNA for the CDR3 is TGTGCCAGCAGTACTGGCAGTAATCAGCCCCAGCATTTT.

This clonotype appeared a few times. CDR3 sequence: CAWSPLLGTEAFF. In DNA form, the CDR3 reads TGTGCCTGGAGTCCCCTGTTAGGCACTGAAGCTTTCTTT. This rearrangement joins TRBV30 to TRBJ1-1; D is unclear. Germline loops: CDR1 GTSNPN, CDR2 SVGIG (reference sequence). Trimming stripped 2 bases from V and 4 bases from J, with 11 bases between. CDR3 length: 13 residues. The full variable domain, with the rest looked up from reference TRBV30 and TRBJ1-1, is SQTIHQWPATLVQPVGSPLSLECTVEGTSNPNLYWYRQAAGRGLQLLFYSVGIGQISSEVPQNLSASRPQDRQFILSSKKLLLSDSGFYLCAWSPLLGTEAFFGQGTRLTVV.

This clonotype was seen ten or more times. The CDR3 carries no conserved terminal phenylalanine or tryptophan, so it likely arises from a read error. The limits of the CDR3 on the DNA are not certain, so only TCRdb's listed CDR3 is given. This chain uses TRBV27 with TRBJ2-7; TRBD2 was called by the table and not checked on the DNA. Inclusive of both ends, the CDR3 amounts to 9 amino acids. Germline CDR1 reads MNHEY; CDR2 reads SMNVEV (reference sequence). This CDR3 is CASSKSGRL.

Ten or more counts support this clonotype. CDR3 sequence (DNA): TGTGCCAGCAGTTTGCGGGACTGGATAAACACTGAAGCTTTCTTT. This codes for CASSLRDWINTEAFF. This sequence joins TRBV12-3 or TRBV12-4 and TRBJ1-1, with TRBD1 as a possible D gene (5 bases). The CDR3 contains 15 residues. The V gene lost 3 bases and the J gene lost 2 bases, with 13 bases spanning the gap.

Ten or more counts support this clonotype. The chain combines TRBV12-3 or TRBV12-4 with TRBJ1-2, with 9 nucleotides matching TRBD1. V gave up 2 bases and J gave up 8 bases; unmatched junction bases: 3. The CDR3 runs to 13 residues. CDR3 bases: TGTGCCAGCAGTTTAAGGGGACAGGGCGGCTACACCTTC. Encoded protein: CASSLRGQGGYTF.

To note about this clonotype: This is likely a read error, given that the CDR3 carries no conserved phenylalanine or tryptophan at its end. The chain joins TRBV28 to TRBJ2-4, with a tentative D call TRBD1 (5 bases). This CDR3 spans 14 amino acids. The V gene lost 7 bases and the J gene lost 0 bases, with 10 bases spanning the gap. Germline values: CDR1 MDHEN, CDR2 SYDVKM. CDR3 loop: CASKTELAKNIQYS. The CDR3 DNA is TGTGCCAGCAAGACAGAGCTAGCCAAAAACATTCAGTACTCC.

This chain uses TRBV28 with TRBJ2-7; D is undetermined. V lost 3 bases and J lost 3, with 9 bases in between. This CDR3 is 13 amino acids long. The V gene's germline CDR1 is MDHEN and CDR2 SYDVKM. In DNA, the CDR3 is TGTGCCAGCAGTTTGGGATCGGACTACGAGCAGTACTTC. Translating it yields CASSLGSDYEQYF.

This clonotype was detected a few times. The chain is built from TRBV19 and TRBJ2-7; the D gene is possibly TRBD1 (5 bases). Trimming took 2 bases from V and 6 from J, leaving 14 bases between them. Germline V gives CDR1 LNHDA, CDR2 SQIVND (reference sequence). The CDR3 has 14 residues. The CDR3, as DNA: TGTGCCAGTAGTATAAGCCAGGGCAGTGGCGAGCAGTACTTC. It translates to CASSISQGSGEQYF. Filled out from reference TRBV19 and TRBJ2-7, the complete variable domain reads DGGITQSPKYLFRKEGQNVTLSCEQNLNHDAMYWYRQDPGQGLRLIYYSQIVNDFQKGDIAEGYSVSREKKESFPLTVTSAQKNPTAFYLCASSISQGSGEQYFGPGTRLTVT.

In its sample, this clonotype was seen many times. The chain recombines TRBV30 with TRBJ1-5, with TRBD1 identical over 7 bases. V was clipped by 3 bases and J by 0 bases; unmatched bases: 5. The CDR3 runs 15 residues. Germline V gene sequence: CDR1 GTSNPN, CDR2 SVGIG (reference sequence). This CDR3 reads CAWSPGQVSNQPQHF. DNA for the CDR3: TGTGCCTGGAGCCCCGGACAGGTTAGCAATCAGCCCCAGCATTTT.

This rearrangement joins TRBV3-1 to TRBJ2-6; unclear D gene. The V and J ends lost 0 bases and 2 bases respectively, with 8 bases between them. There are 16 residues in the CDR3. The germline V gene has CDR1 LGHDT and CDR2 YNNKEL (reference sequence). CDR3 in amino acids: CASSQDVRAGANVLTF. CDR3 bases: TGTGCCAGCAGCCAAGATGTACGGGCTGGGGCCAACGTCCTGACTTTC.

V usage is TRBV6-1 and J usage is TRBJ1-2; 8 bases align to TRBD1. The CDR3 spans 15 residues. Germline V CDR1 and CDR2: MNHNS, SASEGT. Trimming took 5 bases from V and 8 from J; bases not matched to a gene: 13. The CDR3: CASSQHPETGEGYTF. CDR3 sequence (DNA): TGTGCCAGCAGTCAACACCCAGAGACAGGGGAGGGCTACACCTTC.

This rearrangement joins TRBV11-2 to TRBJ2-3; 8 nucleotides match TRBD2. From germline, CDR1 is SGHAT and CDR2 FQNNGV. The CDR3 has 15 residues. V trimming: 3 bases; J trimming: 5 bases; junction bases outside the gene matches: 7. The CDR3 DNA sequence: TGTGCCAGCAGCTTCAGCGGGAGTCGTGAAGATACGCAGTATTTT. Protein: CASSFSGSREDTQYF.

In this sample, this clonotype turned up a few times. The rearrangement joins TRBV11-1 to TRBJ1-1; 7 bases align to TRBD1. CDR1 is SGHAT, CDR2 FQDESV, per germline (reference sequence). Trimming cost V 5 bases and J 6 bases; bases outside gene matches: 9. This CDR3 is 14 amino acids long. The CDR3 region is CASSGRDSRSEAFF. The CDR3 nucleotides are TGTGCCAGCAGCGGTAGGGACAGCCGGTCTGAAGCTTTCTTT.

J is TRBJ2-1 and V is TRBV6-5; TRBD1 aligns across 10 bases. V gave up 2 bases and J gave up 14 bases; unmatched junction bases: 3. Germline V gene lookup returns CDR1 MNHEY and CDR2 SVGAGI. The CDR3 is 12 residues long. CDR3 in DNA: TGTGCCAGCAGTTACGGAGGACAGGGGGAGTTCTTC. It yields the protein CASSYGGQGEFF.

This clonotype turned up a few times. The V and J genes are TRBV20-1 and TRBJ2-7, with D maybe TRBD1 (5 bases). The CDR3 has 13 residues. The germline V gene has CDR1 DFQATT and CDR2 SNEGSKA (reference sequence). V was clipped by 2 bases and J by 5 bases, with 13 bases between them. This chain's CDR3 is CSARLQRGNEQYF. The CDR3 nucleotides read TGCAGTGCTAGACTCCAAAGGGGTAACGAGCAGTACTTC.

The chain uses TRBV5-1 and TRBJ2-6; D call uncertain. The V and J ends lost 3 bases and 0 bases respectively, with 7 bases between them. From germline, CDR1 is SGHRS and CDR2 YFSETQ. The CDR3 contains 15 residues. CDR3 loop: CASSWSFSGANVLTF. The CDR3 DNA reads TGCGCCAGCAGCTGGTCCTTCTCTGGGGCCAACGTCCTGACTTTC.

This chain joins TRBV30 and TRBJ1-2, with D hard to call. V lost 2 bases and J 8 bases, leaving 24 bases between the germline ends. This CDR3 is 16 amino acids long. The germline gives CDR1 GTSNPN, CDR2 SVGIG (reference sequence). The CDR3 nucleotides are TGTGCCTGGAGTTTTGGAGGGAATTCGGGTACGGGCGGCTACACCTTC. It yields the protein CAWSFGGNSGTGGYTF.

This chain uses TRBV27 with TRBJ2-2; 10 positions match TRBD1. Germline V gene lookup returns CDR1 MNHEY and CDR2 SMNVEV (reference sequence). V lost 5 bases and J lost 6; bases outside the gene matches: 12. The CDR3 has 17 amino acids. The DNA for the CDR3 is TGTGCCAGCAGTCCACGGGACAGGGGAATTTGGGCCGGGGAGCTGTTTTTT. Protein sequence: CASSPRDRGIWAGELFF.

Ten or more counts support this clonotype. J is TRBJ1-2 and V is TRBV12-3 or TRBV12-4, with D possibly TRBD1 on 5 matching bases. The ends were cut back, 6 bases at V and 6 bases at J, with 23 bases in the middle. The CDR3 covers 16 residues. CDR3 loop: CASSKSLSGGWDGYTF. In nucleotides, the CDR3 is TGTGCCAGCAGCAAATCACTGTCGGGGGGGTGGGATGGCTACACCTTC.

At least ten counts were recorded for this clonotype. This chain connects TRBV24-1 to TRBJ1-5, with D tentatively TRBD1 (5 bases). CDR1 is KGHDR, CDR2 SFDVKD, per germline. Trimming pared 4 bases from V and 0 bases from J, leaving 15 bases between. The CDR3 loop spans 17 amino acids. The CDR3 region is CATSDSGTVDSNQPQHF. CDR3 nucleotides: TGTGCCACCAGTGACTCAGGGACTGTGGATAGCAATCAGCCCCAGCATTTT.